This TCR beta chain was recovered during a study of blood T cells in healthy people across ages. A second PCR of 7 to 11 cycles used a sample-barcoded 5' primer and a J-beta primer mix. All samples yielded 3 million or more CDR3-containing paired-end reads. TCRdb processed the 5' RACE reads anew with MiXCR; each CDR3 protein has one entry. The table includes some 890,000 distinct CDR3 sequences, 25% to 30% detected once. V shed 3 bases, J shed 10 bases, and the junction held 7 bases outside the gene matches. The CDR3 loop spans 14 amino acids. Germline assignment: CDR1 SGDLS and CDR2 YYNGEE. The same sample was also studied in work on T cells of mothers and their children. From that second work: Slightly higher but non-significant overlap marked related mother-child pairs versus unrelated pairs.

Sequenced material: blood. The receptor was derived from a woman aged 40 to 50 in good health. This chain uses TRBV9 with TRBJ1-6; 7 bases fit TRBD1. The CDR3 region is CASSATGSNSPLHF. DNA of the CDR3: TGTGCCAGCAGCGCGACAGGGAGCAACTCACCCCTCCACTTT.